These 14 T cell receptor beta chains share one sample of origin, sequenced in a study of blood T cell repertoires in COVID-19. Assay: immunoSEQ multiplex PCR; the TCRdb copy retains only in-frame clones and omits some. The data contain more than 300,000 clones, approximately 90% of them singletons. The sequencing sample was made of PBMCs or T cells enriched from blood (not recorded which). These receptors were obtained from a woman aged 40 to 50 who had been exposed to COVID-19.

The chain joins TRBV25-1 to TRBJ1-2, with D unclear. With 4 bases removed from V and 8 bases from J, the gap between germline ends came to 8 bases. The CDR3 runs 11 residues. Looked up from germline, CDR1 is MGHDK and CDR2 is SYGVNS. CDR3 amino acids: CASSGARGYTF. CDR3 bases: TGTGCCAGCAGTGGGGCGCGAGGCTACACCTTC.

This clone occurred once. The chain combines TRBV20-1 with TRBJ2-7; 7 nucleotides align to TRBD1. Trimming cost V 3 bases and J 2 bases; bases outside gene matches: 7. This CDR3 region has 14 residues. Germline V gene sequence: CDR1 DFQATT, CDR2 SNEGSKA (reference sequence). The CDR3 loop reads CSASRAGGTYEQYF. CDR3 coding DNA: TGCAGTGCTAGTCGTGCAGGGGGAACCTACGAGCAGTACTTC.

The V call is TRBV5-5, the J call TRBJ2-7; 9 bases align to TRBD2. Germline V lookup: CDR1 SGHKS, CDR2 YYEKEE (reference sequence). The length of the CDR3 is 17 residues. The V and J ends lost 0 bases and 2 bases, in that order; junction bases with no gene match: 9. The CDR3 sequence: CASSLGGLADNTYEQYF. The CDR3 nucleotides read TGTGCCAGCAGCTTGGGGGGACTAGCCGATAATACCTACGAGCAGTACTTC.

The chain couples TRBV13 to TRBJ2-3; D call uncertain. The length of the CDR3 is 12 residues. V lost 4 bases and J lost 2, with 4 bases in between. CDR1 and CDR2 from the germline V gene are PRHDT and FYEKMQ (reference sequence). As DNA, the CDR3 is TGTGCCAGCAGCTCCCTCACAGATACGCAGTATTTT. It yields the protein CASSSLTDTQYF.

The chain employs TRBV2 and TRBJ1-5, with a possible D match to TRBD1 (6 bases). Germline V gene lookup returns CDR1 SNHLY and CDR2 FYNNEI. V shed 8 bases and J shed 4 bases, with 15 bases lying between them. The CDR3 runs to 14 residues. Here the CDR3 DNA reads TGTGCCAGCTTGGTAGGGGGGGAGAATCAGCCCCAGCATTTT. Protein product: CASLVGGENQPQHF.

The chain links TRBV30 to TRBJ2-3; D is uncertain. The CDR3 loop spans 13 amino acids. Per the germline V gene, CDR1 is GTSNPN and CDR2 is SVGIG (reference sequence). V gave up 0 bases and J gave up 0 bases, with 4 bases separating them. CDR3 nucleotides: TGTGCCTGGAGTGTTAGAAGCACAGATACGCAGTATTTT. It yields the protein CAWSVRSTDTQYF.

V and J are TRBV24-1 and TRBJ2-3; 7 bases match TRBD1. Trimming took 4 bases from V and 6 from J; bases not matched to a gene: 9. The CDR3 spans 15 residues. Germline V lookup: CDR1 KGHDR, CDR2 SFDVKD. The CDR3 DNA sequence: TGTGCCACCAGTGACCCAGGGGGTTTAGGGGATACGCAGTATTTT. This translates into CATSDPGGLGDTQYF.

The genes are TRBV20-1 and TRBJ1-5; 9 positions agree with TRBD1. Trimming took 3 bases from V and 6 from J; bases not matched to a gene: 6. Germline assignment: CDR1 DFQATT and CDR2 SNEGSKA (reference sequence). This CDR3 is built from 14 residues. DNA for the CDR3: TGCAGTGCTAGTGGGACAGGGTCTAGTCAGCCCCAGCATTTT. It translates to CSASGTGSSQPQHF.

The table lists this clone with a count of one. This chain joins TRBV7-2 and TRBJ1-2, with a possible D match to TRBD1 (5 bases). Germline V lookup: CDR1 SGHTA, CDR2 FQGNSA. The germline V and J ends were trimmed by 1 base and 3 bases, with 15 bases remaining between them. This CDR3 contains 16 residues. The CDR3 region has the DNA TGTGCCAGCAGCTTAGGGGGGGGACGGATAGACTATGGCTACACCTTC. This translates into CASSLGGGRIDYGYTF.

The chain couples TRBV7-2 to TRBJ2-3; 9 bases align to TRBD2. V dropped 3 bases and J dropped 4; count of bases not matched to a gene: 8. This CDR3 comprises 16 residues. The germline gives CDR1 SGHTA, CDR2 FQGNSA. The CDR3 region has the DNA TGTGCCAGCAGCTTGAGAGTCGGCGGGAGGGCAGATACGCAGTATTTT. Translation: CASSLRVGGRADTQYF.

The chain carries TRBV6-2 or TRBV6-3 and TRBJ2-2, with 7 positions matching TRBD1. In germline, CDR1 is MNHEY, CDR2 SVGEGT. Trimming at V came to 0 bases and at J to 0 bases, leaving 10 bases not matched to a gene. The length of the CDR3 is 19 residues. CDR3 DNA sequence: TGTGCCAGCAGTTACTCAACTAAAACCGGGACAGCGAACACCGGGGAGCTGTTTTTT. Amino acid sequence: CASSYSTKTGTANTGELFF.

This chain joins TRBV5-6 and TRBJ1-1; D call uncertain. V was pared by 2 bases and J by 11 bases, with 13 bases between. Germline V lookup: CDR1 SGHDT, CDR2 YYEEEE. This CDR3 has 12 residues. The CDR3 reads CASSLRGLQAFF. The DNA of the CDR3 is TGTGCCAGCAGCTTAAGAGGGCTGCAGGCTTTCTTT.

The chain combines TRBV28 with TRBJ2-6, with 7 positions matching TRBD1. CDR1 and CDR2 (germline): MDHEN, SYDVKM. The V gene end was trimmed by 6 bases and the J gene end by 3 bases; junction bases not matched to a gene: 5. The CDR3 spans 15 residues. The CDR3 DNA reads as TGTGCCAGCAGCCTACAGGGGAGTGGGGCCAACGTCCTGACTTTC. Its protein is CASSLQGSGANVLTF. The full variable domain, with the rest looked up from reference TRBV28 and TRBJ2-6, is DVKVTQSSRYLVKRTGEKVFLECVQDMDHENMFWYRQDPGLGLRLIYFSYDVKMKEKGDIPEGYSVSREKKERFSLILESASTNQTSMYLCASSLQGSGANVLTFGAGSRLTVL.

The V call is TRBV11-3, the J call TRBJ2-7, with TRBD2 identical over 8 bases. Losses at the gene ends were 3 bases for V and 2 bases for J; bases not matched to a gene: 6. Germline loops: CDR1 SGHNT, CDR2 YENEEA. The CDR3 has 15 residues. DNA for the CDR3: TGTGCCAGCAGCTTGCAGACTAGCGAAACCTACGAGCAGTACTTC. It encodes CASSLQTSETYEQYF.